This T cell receptor (beta chain) was sequenced for a study of control samples from healthy donors and cancer patients. The CDR3 spans 15 residues. Trimming stripped 7 bases from V and 8 bases from J, with 20 bases between. CDR1 is MNHEY, CDR2 SVGAGI, per germline. Sequencing used immunoSEQ multiplex PCR; TCRdb keeps in-frame clones, though not all of them. This sample carries some 76,000 clones, around nine tenths of them seen once, and the ten largest clones take about 19%. Input material: PBMCs. The TCR comes from a man in his 60s with lung cancer. This chain connects TRBV6-5 to TRBJ1-4, with D maybe TRBD1 (5 bases). CDR3 region: CASTNLRTRGEKLFF. The CDR3 coding sequence is TGTGCCAGCACTAATCTTCGGACACGGGGAGAAAAACTGTTTTTT.